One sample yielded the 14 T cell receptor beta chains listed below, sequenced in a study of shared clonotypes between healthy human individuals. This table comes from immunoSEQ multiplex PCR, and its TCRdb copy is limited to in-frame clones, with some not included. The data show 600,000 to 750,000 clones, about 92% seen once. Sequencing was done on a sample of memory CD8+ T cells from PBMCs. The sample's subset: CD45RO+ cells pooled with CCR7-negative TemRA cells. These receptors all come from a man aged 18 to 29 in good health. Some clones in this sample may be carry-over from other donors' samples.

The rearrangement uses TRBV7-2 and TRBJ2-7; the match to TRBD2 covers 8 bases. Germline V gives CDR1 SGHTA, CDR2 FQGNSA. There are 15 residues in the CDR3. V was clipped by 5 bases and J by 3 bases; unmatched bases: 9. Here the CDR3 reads CASSPSPGGLYEQYF. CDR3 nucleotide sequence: TGTGCCAGCAGCCCCTCCCCGGGGGGGCTCTACGAGCAGTACTTC.

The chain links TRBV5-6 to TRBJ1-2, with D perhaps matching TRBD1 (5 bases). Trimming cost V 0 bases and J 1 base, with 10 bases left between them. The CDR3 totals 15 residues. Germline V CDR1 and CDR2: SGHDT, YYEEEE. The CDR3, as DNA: TGTGCCAGCAGCTTGGCCGGGACCGTTAACTATGGCTACACCTTC. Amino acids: CASSLAGTVNYGYTF.

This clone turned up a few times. The DNA for the CDR3 is TGTGCCAGCGGACCGAGGACAGGGTCTTTTGAAGCTTTCTTT. This encodes CASGPRTGSFEAFF. The chain is built from TRBV7-9 and TRBJ1-1; TRBD1 aligns across 8 bases. V shed 8 bases and J 7 bases; nucleotides not matched to a gene: 12. Germline loops: CDR1 SEHNR, CDR2 FQNEAQ (reference sequence). This CDR3 spans 14 amino acids. The whole variable domain, remainder taken from reference TRBV7-9 and TRBJ1-1, is DTGVSQNPRHKITKRGQNVTFRCDPISEHNRLYWYRQTLGQGPEFLTYFQNEAQLEKSRLLSDRFSAERPKGSFSTLEIQRTEQGDSAMYLCASGPRTGSFEAFFGQGTRLTVV.

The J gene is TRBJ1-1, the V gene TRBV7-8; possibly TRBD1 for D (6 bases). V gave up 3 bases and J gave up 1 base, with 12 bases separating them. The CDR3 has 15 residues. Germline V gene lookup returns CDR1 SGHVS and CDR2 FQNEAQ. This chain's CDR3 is CASSFRDTQNTEAFF. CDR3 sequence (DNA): TGTGCCAGCAGCTTCCGGGACACCCAGAACACTGAAGCTTTCTTT.

The CDR3 reads CSVAPASAEAFF. The CDR3 coding sequence is TGCAGCGTTGCCCCGGCCAGCGCTGAAGCTTTCTTT. V usage is TRBV29-1 and J usage is TRBJ1-1; D uncertain. V lost 4 bases to trimming and J lost 6 bases, with 12 bases between them. Per the germline V gene, CDR1 is SQVTM and CDR2 is ANQGSEA. The CDR3 contains 12 residues.

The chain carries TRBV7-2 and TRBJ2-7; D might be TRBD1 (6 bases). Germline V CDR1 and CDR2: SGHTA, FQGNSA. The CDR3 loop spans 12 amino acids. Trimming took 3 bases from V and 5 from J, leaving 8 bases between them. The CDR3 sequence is CASSFRGNEQYF. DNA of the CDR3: TGTGCCAGCAGCTTCAGGGGAAACGAGCAGTACTTC.

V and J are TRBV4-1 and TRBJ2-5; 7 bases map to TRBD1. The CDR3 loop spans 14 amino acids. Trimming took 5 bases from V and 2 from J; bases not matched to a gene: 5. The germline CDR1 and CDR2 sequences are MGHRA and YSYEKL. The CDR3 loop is CASSEPGQQETQYF. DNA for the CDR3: TGCGCCAGCAGCGAGCCGGGACAGCAAGAGACCCAGTACTTC.

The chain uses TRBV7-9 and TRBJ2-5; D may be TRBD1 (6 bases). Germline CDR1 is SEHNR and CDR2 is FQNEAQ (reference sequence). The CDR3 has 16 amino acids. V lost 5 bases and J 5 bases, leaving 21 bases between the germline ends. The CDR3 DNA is TGTGCCAGCAGCGGCGAGATGGCAGGGGCGTGGGAGACCCAGTACTTC. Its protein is CASSGEMAGAWETQYF. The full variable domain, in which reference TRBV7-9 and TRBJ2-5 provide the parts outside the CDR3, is DTGVSQNPRHKITKRGQNVTFRCDPISEHNRLYWYRQTLGQGPEFLTYFQNEAQLEKSRLLSDRFSAERPKGSFSTLEIQRTEQGDSAMYLCASSGEMAGAWETQYFGPGTRLLVL.

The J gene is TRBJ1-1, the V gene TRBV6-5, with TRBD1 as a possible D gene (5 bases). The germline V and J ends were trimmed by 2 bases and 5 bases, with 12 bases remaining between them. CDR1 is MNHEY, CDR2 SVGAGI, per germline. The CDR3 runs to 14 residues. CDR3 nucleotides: TGTGCCAGCAGTTACACGGAGGGACCGACTGAAGCTTTCTTT. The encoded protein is CASSYTEGPTEAFF.

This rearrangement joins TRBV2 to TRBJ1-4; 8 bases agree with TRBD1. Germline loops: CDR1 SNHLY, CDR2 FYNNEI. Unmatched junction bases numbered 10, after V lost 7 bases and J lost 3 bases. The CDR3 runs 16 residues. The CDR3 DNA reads TGTGCCAGCACAGACGACAGGGGAAGCGCTAATGAAAAACTGTTTTTT. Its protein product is CASTDDRGSANEKLFF. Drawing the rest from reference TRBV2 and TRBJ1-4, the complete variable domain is EPEVTQTPSHQVTQMGQEVILRCVPISNHLYFYWYRQILGQKVEFLVSFYNNEISEKSEIFDDQFSVERPDGSNFTLKIRSTKLEDSAMYFCASTDDRGSANEKLFFGSGTQLSVL.

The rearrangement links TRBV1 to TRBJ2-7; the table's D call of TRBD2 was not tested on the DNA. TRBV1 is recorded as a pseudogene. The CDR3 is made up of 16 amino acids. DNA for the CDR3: TGCACCAGCAGCCAAGACCCACGGTCTACTCGCTACGAGCAGTACTTC. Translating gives CTSSQDPRSTRYEQYF.

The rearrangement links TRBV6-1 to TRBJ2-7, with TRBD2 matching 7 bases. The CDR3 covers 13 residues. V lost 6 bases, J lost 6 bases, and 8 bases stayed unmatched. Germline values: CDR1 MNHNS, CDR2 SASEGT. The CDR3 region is CASSGGTFSEQYF. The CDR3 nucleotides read TGTGCCAGCAGCGGGGGGACTTTCAGCGAGCAGTACTTC.

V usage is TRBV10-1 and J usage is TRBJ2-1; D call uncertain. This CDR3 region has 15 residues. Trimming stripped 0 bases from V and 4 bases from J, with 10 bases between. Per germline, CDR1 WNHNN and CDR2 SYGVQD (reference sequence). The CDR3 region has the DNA TGCGCCAGCAGTGAGTCAAGGGATCTATACAATGAGCAGTTCTTC. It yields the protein CASSESRDLYNEQFF.

The CDR3 nucleotides read TGTGCCAGCAGTCAAACTAGCGCGAGCACAGATACGCAGTATTTT. It translates to CASSQTSASTDTQYF. This rearrangement joins TRBV11-3 to TRBJ2-3; 7 bases map to TRBD2. The CDR3 extends over 15 amino acids. J lost 0 bases, V lost 6 bases, and 6 bases had no gene match. CDR1 is SGHNT and CDR2 is YENEEA in the germline V gene.